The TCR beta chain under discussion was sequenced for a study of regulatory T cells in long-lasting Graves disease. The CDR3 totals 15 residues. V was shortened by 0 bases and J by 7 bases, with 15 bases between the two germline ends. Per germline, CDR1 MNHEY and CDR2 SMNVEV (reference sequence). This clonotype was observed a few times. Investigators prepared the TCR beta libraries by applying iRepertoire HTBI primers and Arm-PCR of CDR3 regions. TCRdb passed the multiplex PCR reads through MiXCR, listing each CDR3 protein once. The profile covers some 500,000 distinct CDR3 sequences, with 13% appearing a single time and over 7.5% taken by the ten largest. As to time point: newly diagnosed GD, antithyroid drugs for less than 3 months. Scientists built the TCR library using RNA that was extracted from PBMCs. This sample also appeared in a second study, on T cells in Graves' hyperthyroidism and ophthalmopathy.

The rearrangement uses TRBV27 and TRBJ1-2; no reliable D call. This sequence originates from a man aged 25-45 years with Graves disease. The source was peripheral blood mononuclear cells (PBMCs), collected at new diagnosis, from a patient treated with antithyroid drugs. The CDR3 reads CASSLSGGRRSGYTF. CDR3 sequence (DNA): TGTGCCAGCAGTTTATCGGGCGGACGGCGGTCTGGCTACACCTTC.